This T cell receptor (beta chain) was documented in a study of cytomegalovirus exposure and HLA in healthy donors. About the study: The Caucasian-associated ancestry cluster held more than 80% of some 420 genotyped donors.

Study-level findings and limits: Immune exposure data for these donors was limited to CMV serostatus. A later analysis, which compared TCR beta chains of equal frequency, found the HLA-associated ones more clonally expanded.

This clone was seen only once. Its specificity is not known. The PCR employed 60 Vbeta primers together with 13 Jbeta primers. Sequencing used immunoSEQ multiplex PCR; TCRdb keeps in-frame clones, though not all of them. The data contain about 110,000 clones, approximately 71% of them seen just once; the ten biggest clones take up over 7.5%. The sequence derives from a man in his forties in good health and CMV-seronegative. What was sequenced was PBMCs.

CDR3 protein: CAISESDGGAWNEQFF. The CDR3 nucleotides are TGTGCCATCAGTGAGTCTGACGGGGGGGCCTGGAATGAGCAGTTCTTC. The chain is built from TRBV10-3 and TRBJ2-1; 8 nucleotides match TRBD2. V lost 0 bases to trimming and J lost 7 bases; unmatched junction nucleotides: 8. Germline-derived CDR1 and CDR2 are ENHRY and SYGVKD. CDR3 size: 16 residues.